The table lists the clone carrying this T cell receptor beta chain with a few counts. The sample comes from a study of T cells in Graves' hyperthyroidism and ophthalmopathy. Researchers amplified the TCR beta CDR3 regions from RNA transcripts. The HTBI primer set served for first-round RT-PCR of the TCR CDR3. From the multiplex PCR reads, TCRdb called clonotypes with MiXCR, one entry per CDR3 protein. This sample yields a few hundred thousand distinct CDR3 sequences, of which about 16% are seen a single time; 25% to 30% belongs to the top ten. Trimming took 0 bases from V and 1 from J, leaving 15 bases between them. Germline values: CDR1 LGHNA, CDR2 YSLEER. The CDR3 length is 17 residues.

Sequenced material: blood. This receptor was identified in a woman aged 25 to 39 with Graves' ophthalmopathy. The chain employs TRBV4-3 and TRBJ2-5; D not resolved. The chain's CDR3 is CASSQEAWGSGQETQYF. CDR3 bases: TGCGCCAGCAGCCAAGAAGCTTGGGGTTCTGGCCAAGAGACCCAGTACTTC.